These 30 T cell receptor beta chains came from one sample sequenced in a study of T-cell memory formation after mild COVID-19. From the 5' RACE reads, TCRdb called clonotypes with MiXCR, one entry per CDR3 protein. Among 80,000 to 95,000 distinct CDR3 sequences listed, approximately 25% were seen once. Sequencing was carried out using PBMCs or a T cell subset sorted from them (not recorded which). All receptors derive from a man aged 18 to 30 who had mild COVID-19 (a few samples of this study predate the infection). Cell type and time point are not known.

The rearrangement uses TRBV7-7 and TRBJ2-7; D is uncertain. Germline loops: CDR1 SSHAT, CDR2 FNYEAQ (reference sequence). The CDR3 contains 14 residues. Deletions cut 3 bases from V and 0 bases from J, with 9 bases between. CDR3 in DNA: TGTGCCAGCAGCTTGACGGATAGCTCCTACGAGCAGTACTTC. This codes for CASSLTDSSYEQYF.

This chain connects TRBV4-3 to TRBJ1-5, with D maybe TRBD1 (6 bases). Trimming took 0 bases from V and 4 from J, leaving 19 bases between them. Germline V lookup: CDR1 LGHNA, CDR2 YSLEER. This CDR3 comprises 18 residues. The CDR3 here is CASSQDFSFRTENQPQHF. The CDR3 DNA follows: TGCGCCAGCAGCCAAGATTTTAGTTTCAGGACAGAGAATCAGCCCCAGCATTTT.

This rearrangement joins TRBV4-1 to TRBJ2-5; D is uncertain. The germline CDR1 and CDR2 sequences are MGHRA and YSYEKL. The CDR3 extends over 14 amino acids. Trimming took 1 base from V and 5 from J, leaving 11 bases between them. The CDR3 reads CASSQAPTLETQYF. CDR3 DNA sequence: TGCGCCAGCAGCCAAGCCCCAACCTTGGAGACCCAGTACTTC.

This chain connects TRBV27 to TRBJ2-7; the match to TRBD2 covers 8 bases. J was trimmed by 0 bases and V by 3 bases; bases with no gene match: 7. Germline V lookup: CDR1 MNHEY, CDR2 SMNVEV (reference sequence). This CDR3 has 16 amino acids. CDR3 loop: CASSFRRSGGSYEQYV. The CDR3 region has the DNA TGTGCCAGCAGTTTCCGCCGAAGCGGGGGCTCCTACGAGCAGTACGTC.

This clonotype appeared a few times. V is TRBV29-1 and J is TRBJ1-5; D may be TRBD1 (6 bases). V gave up 4 bases and J gave up 4 bases, with 11 bases separating them. Germline V gene lookup returns CDR1 SQVTM and CDR2 ANQGSEA. The CDR3 is 13 residues long. This chain's CDR3 is CSVGGTLNQPQHF. DNA of the CDR3: TGCAGCGTTGGTGGGACACTAAATCAGCCCCAGCATTTT.

This clonotype has a handful of counts. The chain is built from TRBV18 and TRBJ2-7; the match to TRBD1 covers 7 bases. Germline CDR1 reads KGHSH; CDR2 reads LQKENI. The V and J ends lost 6 bases and 7 bases, in that order; junction bases with no gene match: 6. The CDR3 spans 12 residues. CDR3 amino acids: CASSRQGGEQYV. For the CDR3, the DNA is TGTGCCAGCTCCCGACAGGGTGGGGAGCAGTACGTC.

The chain joins TRBV5-1 to TRBJ1-1; D perhaps matches TRBD1 (6 bases). Deletions cut 2 bases from V and 1 base from J, with 15 bases between. Germline CDR1 reads SGHRS; CDR2 reads YFSETQ. This CDR3 contains 16 residues. CDR3 amino acids: CASSFTHRERNTEAFF. In nucleotides, the CDR3 is TGCGCCAGCAGCTTTACCCACAGGGAAAGGAACACTGAAGCTTTCTTT.

This sequence joins TRBV4-3 and TRBJ2-3; possible D gene TRBD2, 5 bases. Germline CDR1 LGHNA, CDR2 YSLEER. The CDR3 consists of 15 residues. The ends were cut back, 5 bases at V and 4 bases at J, with 16 bases in the middle. CDR3 in DNA: TGCGCCAGCAGCGCCGAAGAGGCGGGCGCAGATACGCAGTATTTT. It encodes CASSAEEAGADTQYF.

This clonotype was observed a handful of times. This rearrangement joins TRBV7-9 to TRBJ1-2; D is perhaps TRBD1 (6 bases). The CDR3 length is 16 residues. The V end lost 0 bases, the J end lost 3 bases, and 14 bases lay between the germline ends. CDR1 is SEHNR and CDR2 is FQNEAQ in the germline V gene (reference sequence). This CDR3 reads CASSLAGQGPDYGYTF. DNA for the CDR3: TGTGCCAGCAGCTTAGCGGGTCAGGGGCCGGACTATGGCTACACCTTC.

This clonotype has only a few counts. The V gene is TRBV5-1, the J gene TRBJ2-7; perhaps TRBD2 as D (6 bases). Germline V gene data show CDR1 as SGHRS and CDR2 as YFSETQ. The CDR3 is made up of 13 amino acids. Trimming removed 1 base from V and 6 bases from J, with 11 bases in between. This CDR3 is CASSLRGVGEQYV. In DNA, the CDR3 is TGCGCCAGCAGCTTGCGCGGGGTAGGCGAGCAGTACGTC.

The table lists this clonotype with a few counts. J is TRBJ2-5 and V is TRBV28; 8 bases fit TRBD1. The CDR3 is 15 residues long. Germline V gene lookup returns CDR1 MDHEN and CDR2 SYDVKM. J gave up 5 bases and V 4 bases, and 9 bases lay outside the gene matches. The CDR3 here is CASSYPGQGSETQYF. The CDR3 DNA follows: TGTGCCAGCAGTTACCCCGGACAGGGTAGCGAGACCCAGTACTTC.

This clonotype has more than one count but fewer than ten. V and J are TRBV6-2 or TRBV6-3 and TRBJ1-2; the D gene is possibly TRBD1 (6 bases). The CDR3 totals 13 residues. V lost 6 bases, J lost 4 bases, and 12 bases lay in between. Germline V gene data show CDR1 as MNHEY and CDR2 as SVGEGT. The CDR3 DNA sequence: TGTGCCAGCAGCCCCGGGGGGCTCTATGGCTACACCTTC. Its protein product is CASSPGGLYGYTF.

There are a few counts of this clonotype. The genes are TRBV6-2 or TRBV6-3 and TRBJ2-1; tentatively, D is TRBD1 or TRBD2 (5 bases each). Germline V gene data show CDR1 as MNHEY and CDR2 as SVGEGT. The CDR3 runs to 15 residues. The V and J ends lost 2 bases and 8 bases respectively, with 16 bases between them. CDR3 residues: CASSYATAPGDEQFF. The CDR3 DNA is TGTGCCAGCAGTTACGCGACAGCTCCCGGGGATGAGCAGTTCTTC.

This clonotype was seen more than once but under ten times. The genes are TRBV12-3 or TRBV12-4 and TRBJ2-1; 8 bases fit TRBD1. V trimming: 2 bases; J trimming: 10 bases; junction bases outside the gene matches: 16. The CDR3 has 17 amino acids. The CDR3 protein is CASSLLPARGLAKEQFF. The CDR3 DNA is TGTGCCAGCAGTTTATTGCCCGCCAGGGGGCTAGCCAAGGAGCAGTTCTTC.

This clonotype was observed a handful of times. V and J are TRBV27 and TRBJ2-5; no reliable D call. CDR1 and CDR2 from the germline V gene are MNHEY and SMNVEV (reference sequence). V lost 3 bases to trimming and J lost 5 bases, with 22 bases between them. The CDR3 length is 17 residues. The CDR3 DNA is TGTGCCAGCAGTTTGGGCCGAGTTGGCACCCTACGGGAGACCCAGTACTTC. Protein product: CASSLGRVGTLRETQYF.

This clonotype has a handful of counts. This chain joins TRBV7-9 and TRBJ1-1; possible D gene TRBD1, 5 bases. Germline-derived CDR1 and CDR2 are SEHNR and FQNEAQ (reference sequence). V lost 5 bases to trimming and J lost 0 bases, with 16 bases between them. The CDR3 contains 16 residues. CDR3 in amino acids: CASSPDTPSLNTEAFF. DNA for the CDR3: TGTGCCAGCAGCCCGGACACCCCTAGCTTGAACACTGAAGCTTTCTTT. The whole variable domain, filled in from reference TRBV7-9 and TRBJ1-1, reads DTGVSQNPRHKITKRGQNVTFRCDPISEHNRLYWYRQTLGQGPEFLTYFQNEAQLEKSRLLSDRFSAERPKGSFSTLEIQRTEQGDSAMYLCASSPDTPSLNTEAFFGQGTRLTVV.

This clonotype was seen more than once but under ten times. The gene calls are TRBV5-1 and TRBJ2-7; the D is unclear. Germline assignment: CDR1 SGHRS and CDR2 YFSETQ. The CDR3 has 14 residues. V was cut by 0 bases and J by 2 bases, with 9 bases left in between. In DNA form, the CDR3 reads TGCGCCAGCAGCTTGGAGTGGGGAACCTACGAGCAGTACTTC. Its translation is CASSLEWGTYEQYF. The full variable domain, rest sourced from reference TRBV5-1 and TRBJ2-7, is KAGVTQTPRYLIKTRGQQVTLSCSPISGHRSVSWYQQTPGQGLQFLFEYFSETQRNKGNFPGRFSGRQFSNSRSEMNVSTLELGDSALYLCASSLEWGTYEQYFGPGTRLTVT.

J is TRBJ2-7 and V is TRBV12-5; maybe TRBD1 (5 bases). Between the trimmed V and J ends, which lost 0 bases and 3 bases, there was a span of 12 bases. CDR3 length: 15 amino acids. Germline CDR1 is LGHNT and CDR2 is FRNRAP. CDR3 in DNA: TGTGCTAGTGGTTTGGTAGGGCAGGGATACTACGAGCAGTACTTC. It is translated as CASGLVGQGYYEQYF.

The J gene is TRBJ1-2, the V gene TRBV4-3, with TRBD1 as a possible D gene (6 bases). Looked up from germline, CDR1 is LGHNA and CDR2 is YSLEER. V shed 0 bases and J shed 3 bases, with 14 bases lying between them. This CDR3 contains 16 residues. The CDR3 region has the DNA TGCGCCAGCAGCCAAGATCATGGAGGGGGATACTATGGCTACACCTTC. This sequence encodes CASSQDHGGGYYGYTF.

The chain is built from TRBV7-9 and TRBJ2-5; D may be TRBD2 (6 bases). The V and J ends lost 5 bases and 2 bases respectively, with 15 bases between them. CDR3 size: 15 residues. Germline V gives CDR1 SEHNR, CDR2 FQNEAQ (reference sequence). CDR3 residues: CASSDLGTGQETQYF. The CDR3 DNA follows: TGTGCCAGCAGCGACCTCGGGACTGGACAAGAGACCCAGTACTTC.

This clonotype occurred a few times. This rearrangement joins TRBV6-6 to TRBJ2-1; no reliable D call. CDR3 size: 10 residues. Germline V gene lookup returns CDR1 MNHNY and CDR2 SVGAGI (reference sequence). The V end lost 10 bases, the J end lost 8 bases, and 9 bases lay between the germline ends. CDR3: CATFGHEQFF. DNA of the CDR3: TGTGCCACCTTCGGCCATGAGCAGTTCTTC.

This clonotype was found many times. This chain joins TRBV27 and TRBJ2-2, with D possibly being TRBD2 (6 bases). The CDR3 contains 13 residues. Germline-derived CDR1 and CDR2 are MNHEY and SMNVEV (reference sequence). Trimming took off 5 bases at V and 6 bases at J, with 10 bases between the two ends. DNA for the CDR3: TGTGCCAGCAGTGACCCGGGGGCCGGGGAGCTGTTTTTT. Protein sequence: CASSDPGAGELFF.

In its sample, this clonotype was seen a few times. The chain is built from TRBV11-2 and TRBJ2-3; 12 bases agree with TRBD2. Germline lookup yields CDR1 SGHAT and CDR2 FQNNGV. The V segment lost 5 bases and the J segment 6 bases; nucleotides outside the gene matches: 6. This CDR3 contains 15 residues. The CDR3 is CASSDLAGGQDTQYF. The DNA for the CDR3 is TGTGCCAGCAGCGACCTAGCGGGGGGGCAGGATACGCAGTATTTT.

The rearrangement joins TRBV9 to TRBJ2-7; no reliable D call. Trimming took 0 bases from V and 3 from J, leaving 4 bases between them. The CDR3 sequence is 12 residues long. In germline, CDR1 is SGDLS, CDR2 YYNGEE. The CDR3 DNA reads as TGTGCCAGCAGCGTAGGAAACTACGAGCAGTACTTC. Encoded protein: CASSVGNYEQYF.

There are many counts of this clonotype. The chain couples TRBV7-9 to TRBJ2-5; perhaps D is TRBD1 or TRBD2 (5 bases each). V was clipped by 5 bases and J by 1 base, with 11 bases between them. This CDR3 is 14 amino acids long. Germline values: CDR1 SEHNR, CDR2 FQNEAQ (reference sequence). The CDR3 protein is CASSTGRLQETQYF. The CDR3 coding sequence is TGTGCCAGCAGCACGGGACGGCTCCAAGAGACCCAGTACTTC.

This clonotype has more than one count but fewer than ten. J is TRBJ2-1 and V is TRBV9; D remains ambiguous. Germline assignment: CDR1 SGDLS and CDR2 YYNGEE. The germline V and J ends were trimmed by 3 bases and 6 bases, with 10 bases remaining between them. The CDR3 spans 13 residues. CDR3 protein: CASSGGSGNEQFF. As DNA, the CDR3 is TGTGCCAGCAGCGGGGGATCGGGCAATGAGCAGTTCTTC.

This chain connects TRBV6-2 or TRBV6-3 to TRBJ1-6; D possibly corresponds to TRBD1 (5 bases). Trimming took 6 bases from V and 10 from J, leaving 16 bases between them. CDR3 length: 14 residues. The germline V gene has CDR1 MNHEY and CDR2 SVGEGT. For the CDR3, the DNA is TGTGCCAGCAGGATGGACCGGGGGAACTCACCCCTCCACTTT. It specifies CASRMDRGNSPLHF.

This clonotype turned up a few times. V is TRBV5-6 and J is TRBJ2-3, with D perhaps given as TRBD1 or TRBD2 (5 bases each). Germline CDR1 SGHDT, CDR2 YYEEEE. V was clipped by 2 bases and J by 6 bases, with 13 bases between them. The length of the CDR3 is 14 residues. CDR3 coding DNA: TGTGCCAGCAGCTTCTCCAGGGAGACGGATACGCAGTATTTT. Translation: CASSFSRETDTQYF.

The J gene is TRBJ1-5, the V gene TRBV6-6; D may be TRBD1 (5 bases). The germline V and J ends were trimmed by 5 bases and 6 bases, with 14 bases remaining between them. The CDR3 runs 14 residues. Germline loops: CDR1 MNHNY, CDR2 SVGAGI (reference sequence). CDR3 region: CASSDPRDSQPQHF. The CDR3 DNA follows: TGTGCCAGCAGTGACCCCAGGGATAGTCAGCCCCAGCATTTT.

The genes are TRBV5-4 and TRBJ1-1, with D uncertain. Germline assignment: CDR1 SGHNT and CDR2 YYREEE (reference sequence). V was trimmed by 3 bases and J by 3 bases, leaving 18 bases between them. The CDR3 extends over 16 amino acids. CDR3 protein: CASSSEGDGEDTEAFF. The DNA of the CDR3 is TGTGCCAGCAGCTCGGAGGGTGACGGCGAGGACACTGAAGCTTTCTTT.